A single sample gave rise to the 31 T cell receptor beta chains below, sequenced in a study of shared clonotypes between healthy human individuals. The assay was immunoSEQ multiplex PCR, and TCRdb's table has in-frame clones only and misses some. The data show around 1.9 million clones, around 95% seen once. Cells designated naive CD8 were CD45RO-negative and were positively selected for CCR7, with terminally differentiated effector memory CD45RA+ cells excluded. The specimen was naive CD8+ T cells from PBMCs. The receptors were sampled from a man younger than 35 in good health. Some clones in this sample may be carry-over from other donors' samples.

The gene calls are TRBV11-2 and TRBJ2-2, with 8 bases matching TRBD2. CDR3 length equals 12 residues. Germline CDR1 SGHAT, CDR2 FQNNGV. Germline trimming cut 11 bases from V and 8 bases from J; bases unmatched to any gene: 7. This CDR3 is CAQLSGGGELFF. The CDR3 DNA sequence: TGTGCCCAACTCTCGGGAGGGGGGGAGCTGTTTTTT.

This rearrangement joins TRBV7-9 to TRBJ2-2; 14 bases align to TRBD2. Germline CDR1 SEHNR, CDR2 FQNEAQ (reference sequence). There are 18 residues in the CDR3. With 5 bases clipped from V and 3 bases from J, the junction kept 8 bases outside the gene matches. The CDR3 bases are TGTGCCAGCAGCCCCGGGACTAGCGGGAGCCATTACACCGGGGAGCTGTTTTTT. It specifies CASSPGTSGSHYTGELFF. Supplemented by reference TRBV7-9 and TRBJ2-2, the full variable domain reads DTGVSQNPRHKITKRGQNVTFRCDPISEHNRLYWYRQTLGQGPEFLTYFQNEAQLEKSRLLSDRFSAERPKGSFSTLEIQRTEQGDSAMYLCASSPGTSGSHYTGELFFGEGSRLTVL.

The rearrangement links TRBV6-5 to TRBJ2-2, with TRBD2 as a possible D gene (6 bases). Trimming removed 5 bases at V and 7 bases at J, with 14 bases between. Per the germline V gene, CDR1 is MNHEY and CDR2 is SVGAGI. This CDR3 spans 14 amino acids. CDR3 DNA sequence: TGTGCCAGCAGTGTCCTTAGCGGTGTCGGGGAGCTGTTTTTT. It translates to CASSVLSGVGELFF.

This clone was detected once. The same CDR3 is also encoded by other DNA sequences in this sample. CDR3 protein: CASSLSRTGHEQYF. DNA for the CDR3: TGTGCCAGCAGTTTATCTCGGACAGGGCACGAGCAGTACTTC. This chain connects TRBV27 to TRBJ2-7, with 8 nucleotides matching TRBD1. Germline trimming cut 0 bases from V and 5 bases from J; bases unmatched to any gene: 3. The CDR3 runs 14 residues. Per the germline V gene, CDR1 is MNHEY and CDR2 is SMNVEV (reference sequence).

In DNA form, the CDR3 reads TGTGCCAGCAGCCTAATTTTCCCAACCGGGGCCGCCGCCTACGAGCAGTACTTC. Translation: CASSLIFPTGAAAYEQYF. J is TRBJ2-7 and V is TRBV28; TRBD1 or TRBD2 may be the D gene (5 bases each). The germline V and J ends were trimmed by 6 bases and 2 bases, with 26 bases remaining between them. The CDR3 is 18 residues long. Per germline, CDR1 MDHEN and CDR2 SYDVKM.

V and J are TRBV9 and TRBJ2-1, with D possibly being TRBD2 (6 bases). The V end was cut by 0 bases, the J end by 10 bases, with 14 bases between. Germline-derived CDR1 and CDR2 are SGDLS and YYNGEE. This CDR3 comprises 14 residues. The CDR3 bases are TGTGCCAGCAGCGTAGAGACTGGGACTCCGGAGCAGTTCTTC. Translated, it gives CASSVETGTPEQFF. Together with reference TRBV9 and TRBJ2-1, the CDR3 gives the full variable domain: DSGVTQTPKHLITATGQRVTLRCSPRSGDLSVYWYQQSLDQGLQFLIQYYNGEERAKGNILERFSAQQFPDLHSELNLSSLELGDSALYFCASSVETGTPEQFFGPGTRLTVL.

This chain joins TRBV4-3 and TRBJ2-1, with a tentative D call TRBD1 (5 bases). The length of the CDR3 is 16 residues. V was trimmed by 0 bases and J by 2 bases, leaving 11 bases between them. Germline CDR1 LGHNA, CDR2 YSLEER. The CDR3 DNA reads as TGCGCCAGCAGCCAAGATAGGCAGGGCCCCTACAATGAGCAGTTCTTC. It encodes CASSQDRQGPYNEQFF.

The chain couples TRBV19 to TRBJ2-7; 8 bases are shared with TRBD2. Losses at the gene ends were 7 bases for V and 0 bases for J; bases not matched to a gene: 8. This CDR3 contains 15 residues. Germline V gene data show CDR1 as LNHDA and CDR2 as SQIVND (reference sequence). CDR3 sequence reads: CASTETSDNSYEQYF. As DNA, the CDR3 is TGTGCCAGTACGGAGACTAGCGATAACTCCTACGAGCAGTACTTC.

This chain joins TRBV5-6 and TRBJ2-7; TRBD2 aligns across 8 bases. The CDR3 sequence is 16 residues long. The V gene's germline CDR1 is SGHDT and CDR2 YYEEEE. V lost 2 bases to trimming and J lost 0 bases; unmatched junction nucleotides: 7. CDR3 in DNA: TGTGCCAGCAGCTTCACACTAGCGGAAAGCTCCTACGAGCAGTACTTC. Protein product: CASSFTLAESSYEQYF.

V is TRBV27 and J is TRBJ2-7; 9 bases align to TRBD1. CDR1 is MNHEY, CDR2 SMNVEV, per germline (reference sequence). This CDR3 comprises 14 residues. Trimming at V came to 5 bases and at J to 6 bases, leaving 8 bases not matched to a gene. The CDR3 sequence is CASSTNRDRVEQYF. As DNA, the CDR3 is TGTGCCAGCAGTACTAACCGGGACAGGGTCGAGCAGTACTTC.

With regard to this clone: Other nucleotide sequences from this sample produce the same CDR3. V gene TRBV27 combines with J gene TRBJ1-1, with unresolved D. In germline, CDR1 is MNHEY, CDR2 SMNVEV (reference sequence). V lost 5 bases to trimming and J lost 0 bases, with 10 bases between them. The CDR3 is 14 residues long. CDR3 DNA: TGTGCCAGCAGTCTCGGACCGCTGAACACTGAAGCTTTCTTT. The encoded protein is CASSLGPLNTEAFF.

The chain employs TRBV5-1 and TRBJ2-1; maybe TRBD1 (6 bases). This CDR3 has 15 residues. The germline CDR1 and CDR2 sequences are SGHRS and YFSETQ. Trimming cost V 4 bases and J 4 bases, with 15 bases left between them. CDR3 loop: CASSPIGGLYNEQFF. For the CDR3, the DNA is TGCGCCAGCAGCCCAATAGGGGGTTTGTACAATGAGCAGTTCTTC.

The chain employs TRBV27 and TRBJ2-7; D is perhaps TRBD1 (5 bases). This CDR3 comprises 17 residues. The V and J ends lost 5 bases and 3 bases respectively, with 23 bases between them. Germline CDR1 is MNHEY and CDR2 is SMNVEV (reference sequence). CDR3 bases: TGTGCCAGCAGTGAACTCCGTAGTTGGGGCTCTAACTACGAGCAGTACTTC. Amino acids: CASSELRSWGSNYEQYF.

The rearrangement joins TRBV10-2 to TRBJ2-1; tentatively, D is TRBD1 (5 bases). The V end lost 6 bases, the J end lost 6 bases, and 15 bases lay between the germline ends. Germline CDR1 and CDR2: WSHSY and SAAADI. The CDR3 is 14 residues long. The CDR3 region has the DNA TGCGCCAGCAGGCCCCAGGGCCTCGCCAATGAGCAGTTCTTC. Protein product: CASRPQGLANEQFF.

The chain's CDR3 is CASTLGGSGEQYF. Written as DNA, the CDR3 is TGTGCCAGCACCCTGGGGGGGTCAGGCGAGCAGTACTTC. The rearrangement links TRBV7-9 to TRBJ2-7, with 7 bases aligning to TRBD2. Trimming cost V 7 bases and J 6 bases; bases outside gene matches: 9. Germline-derived CDR1 and CDR2 are SEHNR and FQNEAQ (reference sequence). This CDR3 is 13 amino acids long. Looking up the rest from reference TRBV7-9 and TRBJ2-7 gives the full variable domain: DTGVSQNPRHKITKRGQNVTFRCDPISEHNRLYWYRQTLGQGPEFLTYFQNEAQLEKSRLLSDRFSAERPKGSFSTLEIQRTEQGDSAMYLCASTLGGSGEQYFGPGTRLTVT.

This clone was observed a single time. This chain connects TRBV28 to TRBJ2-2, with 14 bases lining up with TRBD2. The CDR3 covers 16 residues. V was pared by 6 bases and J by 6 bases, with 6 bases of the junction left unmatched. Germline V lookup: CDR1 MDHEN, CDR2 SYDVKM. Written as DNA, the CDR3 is TGTGCCAGCAGGCCCGGGACTAGCGGGAGTGCCGGGGAGCTGTTTTTT. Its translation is CASRPGTSGSAGELFF.

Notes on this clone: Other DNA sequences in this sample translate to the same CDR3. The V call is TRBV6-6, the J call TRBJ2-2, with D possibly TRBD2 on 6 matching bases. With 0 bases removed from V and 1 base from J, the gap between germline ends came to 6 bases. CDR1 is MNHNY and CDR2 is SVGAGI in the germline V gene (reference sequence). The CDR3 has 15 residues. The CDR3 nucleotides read TGTGCCAGCAGTTACTCGGGACTGAACACCGGGGAGCTGTTTTTT. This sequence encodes CASSYSGLNTGELFF.

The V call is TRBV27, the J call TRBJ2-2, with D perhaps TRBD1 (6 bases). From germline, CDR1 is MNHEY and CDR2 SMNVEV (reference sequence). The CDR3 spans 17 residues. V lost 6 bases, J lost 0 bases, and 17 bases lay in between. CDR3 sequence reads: CASSPEDSVANTGELFF. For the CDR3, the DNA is TGTGCCAGCAGCCCCGAGGACAGCGTTGCGAACACCGGGGAGCTGTTTTTT.

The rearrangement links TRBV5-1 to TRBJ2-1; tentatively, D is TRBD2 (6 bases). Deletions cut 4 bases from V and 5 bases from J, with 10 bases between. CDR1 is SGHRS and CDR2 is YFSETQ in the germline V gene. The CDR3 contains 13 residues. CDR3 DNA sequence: TGCGCCAGCAGCGGGTGGACTAACAATGAGCAGTTCTTC. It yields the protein CASSGWTNNEQFF.

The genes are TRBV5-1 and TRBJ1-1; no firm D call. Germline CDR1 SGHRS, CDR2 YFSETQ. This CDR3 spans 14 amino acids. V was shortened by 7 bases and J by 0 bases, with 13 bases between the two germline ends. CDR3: CASGPAFLNTEAFF. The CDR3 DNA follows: TGCGCCAGCGGGCCGGCATTCCTGAACACTGAAGCTTTCTTT.

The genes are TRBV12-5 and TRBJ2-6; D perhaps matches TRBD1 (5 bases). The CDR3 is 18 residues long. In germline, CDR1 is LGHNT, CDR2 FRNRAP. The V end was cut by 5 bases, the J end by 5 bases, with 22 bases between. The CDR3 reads CASGRVGAGQSRANVLTF. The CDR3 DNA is TGTGCTAGTGGTCGTGTCGGTGCAGGACAAAGTCGGGCCAACGTCCTGACTTTC.

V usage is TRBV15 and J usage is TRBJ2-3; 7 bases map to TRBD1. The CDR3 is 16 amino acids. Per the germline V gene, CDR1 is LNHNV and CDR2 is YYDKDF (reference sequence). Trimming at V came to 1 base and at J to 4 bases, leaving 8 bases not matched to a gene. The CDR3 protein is CATSRAGRQGSDTQYF. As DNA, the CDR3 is TGTGCCACCAGCAGAGCAGGACGACAGGGATCAGATACGCAGTATTTT. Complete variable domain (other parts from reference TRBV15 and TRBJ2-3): DAMVIQNPRYQVTQFGKPVTLSCSQTLNHNVMYWYQQKSSQAPKLLFHYYDKDFNNEADTPDNFQSRRPNTSFCFLDIRSPGLGDTAMYLCATSRAGRQGSDTQYFGPGTRLTVL.

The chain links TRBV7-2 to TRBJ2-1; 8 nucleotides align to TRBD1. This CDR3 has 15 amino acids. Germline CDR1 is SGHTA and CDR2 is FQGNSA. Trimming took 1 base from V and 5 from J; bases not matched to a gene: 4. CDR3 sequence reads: CASSLDKQGDNEQFF. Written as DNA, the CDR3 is TGTGCCAGCAGCTTAGATAAACAGGGGGACAATGAGCAGTTCTTC.

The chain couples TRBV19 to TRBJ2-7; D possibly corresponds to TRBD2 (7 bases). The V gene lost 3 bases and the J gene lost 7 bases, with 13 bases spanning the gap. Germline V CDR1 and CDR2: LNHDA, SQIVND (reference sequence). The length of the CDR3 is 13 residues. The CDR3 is CASSIGGAREQYF. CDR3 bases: TGTGCCAGTAGTATTGGGGGGGCGCGGGAGCAGTACTTC.

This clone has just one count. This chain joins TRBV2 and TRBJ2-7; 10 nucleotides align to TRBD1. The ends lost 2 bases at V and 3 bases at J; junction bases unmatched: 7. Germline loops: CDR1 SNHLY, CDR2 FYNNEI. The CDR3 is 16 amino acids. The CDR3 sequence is CASSEWADRGLYEQYF. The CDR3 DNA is TGTGCCAGCAGTGAATGGGCCGACAGGGGGCTCTACGAGCAGTACTTC. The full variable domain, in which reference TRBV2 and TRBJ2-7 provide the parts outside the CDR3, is EPEVTQTPSHQVTQMGQEVILRCVPISNHLYFYWYRQILGQKVEFLVSFYNNEISEKSEIFDDQFSVERPDGSNFTLKIRSTKLEDSAMYFCASSEWADRGLYEQYFGPGTRLTVT.

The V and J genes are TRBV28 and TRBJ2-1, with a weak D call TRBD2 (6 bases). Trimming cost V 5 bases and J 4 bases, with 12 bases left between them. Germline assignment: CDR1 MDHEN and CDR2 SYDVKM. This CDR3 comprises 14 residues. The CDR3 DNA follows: TGTGCCAGCAGTAGCGGGTTTCCGTACAATGAGCAGTTCTTC. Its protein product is CASSSGFPYNEQFF.

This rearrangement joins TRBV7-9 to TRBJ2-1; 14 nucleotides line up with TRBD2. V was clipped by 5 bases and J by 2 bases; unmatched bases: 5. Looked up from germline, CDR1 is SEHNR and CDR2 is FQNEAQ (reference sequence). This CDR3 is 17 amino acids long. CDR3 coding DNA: TGTGCCAGCAGCCTCCTGACTAGCGGGAGGGCCTACAATGAGCAGTTCTTC. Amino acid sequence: CASSLLTSGRAYNEQFF.

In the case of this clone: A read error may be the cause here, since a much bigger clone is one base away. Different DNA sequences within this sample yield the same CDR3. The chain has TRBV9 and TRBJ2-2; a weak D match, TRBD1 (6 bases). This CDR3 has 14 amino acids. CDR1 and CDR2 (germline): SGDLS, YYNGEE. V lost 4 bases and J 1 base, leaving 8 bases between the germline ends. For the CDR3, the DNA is TGTGCCAGCAGCCTAGGGGGGAACACCGGGGAGCTGTTTTTT. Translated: CASSLGGNTGELFF.

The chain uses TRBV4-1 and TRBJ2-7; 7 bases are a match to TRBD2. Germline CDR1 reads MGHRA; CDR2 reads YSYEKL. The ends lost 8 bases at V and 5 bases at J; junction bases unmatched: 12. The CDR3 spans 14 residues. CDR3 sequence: CASGGGGSFNEQYF. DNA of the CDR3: TGCGCCAGCGGGGGGGGTGGGAGTTTTAACGAGCAGTACTTC.

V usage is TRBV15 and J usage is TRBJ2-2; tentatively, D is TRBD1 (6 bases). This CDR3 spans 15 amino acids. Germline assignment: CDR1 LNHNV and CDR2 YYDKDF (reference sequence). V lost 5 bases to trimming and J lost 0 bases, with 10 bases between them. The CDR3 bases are TGTGCCACCAGCCAGGGACATTCGAACACCGGGGAGCTGTTTTTT. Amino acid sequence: CATSQGHSNTGELFF.

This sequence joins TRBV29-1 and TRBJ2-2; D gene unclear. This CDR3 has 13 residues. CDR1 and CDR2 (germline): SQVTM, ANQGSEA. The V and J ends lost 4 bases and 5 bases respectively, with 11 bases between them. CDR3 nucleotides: TGCAGCGTTGTAAACAAGTTAACCGGGGAGCTGTTTTTT. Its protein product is CSVVNKLTGELFF.